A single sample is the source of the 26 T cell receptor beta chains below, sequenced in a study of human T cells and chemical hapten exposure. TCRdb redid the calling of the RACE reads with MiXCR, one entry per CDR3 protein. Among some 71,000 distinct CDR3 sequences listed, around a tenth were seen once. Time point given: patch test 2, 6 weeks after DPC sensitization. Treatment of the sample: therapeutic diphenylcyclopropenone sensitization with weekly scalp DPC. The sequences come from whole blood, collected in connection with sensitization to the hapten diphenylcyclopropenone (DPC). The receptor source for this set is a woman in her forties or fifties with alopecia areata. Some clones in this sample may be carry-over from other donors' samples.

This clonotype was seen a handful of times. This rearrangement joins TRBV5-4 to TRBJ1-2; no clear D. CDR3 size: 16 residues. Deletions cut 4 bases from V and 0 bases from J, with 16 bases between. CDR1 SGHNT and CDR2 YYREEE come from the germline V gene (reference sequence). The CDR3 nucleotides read TGTGCCAGCAGCCCAGGAGGGATTATCTCTAACTATGGCTACACCTTC. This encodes CASSPGGIISNYGYTF.

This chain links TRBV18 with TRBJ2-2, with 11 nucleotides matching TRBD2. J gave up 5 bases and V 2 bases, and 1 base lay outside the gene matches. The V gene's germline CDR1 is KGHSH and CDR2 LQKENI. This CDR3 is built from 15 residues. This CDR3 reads CASSPTSGRTGELFF. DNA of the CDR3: TGTGCCAGCTCACCAACTAGCGGGAGAACCGGGGAGCTGTTTTTT.

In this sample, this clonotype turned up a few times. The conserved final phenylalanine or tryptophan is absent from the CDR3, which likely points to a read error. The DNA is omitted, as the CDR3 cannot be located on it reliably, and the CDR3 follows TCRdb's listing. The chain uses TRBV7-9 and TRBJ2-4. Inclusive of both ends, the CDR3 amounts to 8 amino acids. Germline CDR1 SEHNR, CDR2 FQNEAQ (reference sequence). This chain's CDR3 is CASSSHWE.

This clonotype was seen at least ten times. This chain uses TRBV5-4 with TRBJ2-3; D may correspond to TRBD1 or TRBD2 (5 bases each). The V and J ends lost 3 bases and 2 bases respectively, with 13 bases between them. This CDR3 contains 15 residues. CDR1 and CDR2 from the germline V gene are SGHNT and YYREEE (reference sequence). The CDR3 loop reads CASSSGPTDTDTQYF. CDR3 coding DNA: TGTGCCAGCAGCTCGGGACCCACAGACACAGATACGCAGTATTTT.

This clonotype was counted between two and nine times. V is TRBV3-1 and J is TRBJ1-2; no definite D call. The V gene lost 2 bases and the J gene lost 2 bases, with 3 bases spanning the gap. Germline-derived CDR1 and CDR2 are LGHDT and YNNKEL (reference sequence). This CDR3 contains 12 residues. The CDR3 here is CASSQQNYGYTF. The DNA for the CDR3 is TGTGCCAGCAGCCAACAAAACTATGGCTACACCTTC.

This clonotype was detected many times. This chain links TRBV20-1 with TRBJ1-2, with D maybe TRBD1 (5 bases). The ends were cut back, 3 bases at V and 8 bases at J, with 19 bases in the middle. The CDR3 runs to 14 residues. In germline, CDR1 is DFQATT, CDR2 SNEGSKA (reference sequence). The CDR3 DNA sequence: TGCAGTGCTAGTCAACGGGTAGGGGTTGACGGCTACACCTTC. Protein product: CSASQRVGVDGYTF.

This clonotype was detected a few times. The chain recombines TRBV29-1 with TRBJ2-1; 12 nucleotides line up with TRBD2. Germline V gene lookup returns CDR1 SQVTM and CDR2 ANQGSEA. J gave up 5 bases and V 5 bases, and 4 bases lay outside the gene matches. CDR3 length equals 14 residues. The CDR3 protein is CSVLLAGGHNEQFF. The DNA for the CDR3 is TGCAGCGTTTTACTAGCGGGAGGACACAATGAGCAGTTCTTC.

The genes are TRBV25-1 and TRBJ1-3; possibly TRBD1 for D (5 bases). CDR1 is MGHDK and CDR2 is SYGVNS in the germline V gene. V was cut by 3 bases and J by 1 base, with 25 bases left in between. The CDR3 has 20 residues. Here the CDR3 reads CASSEYPPGTVGVSGNTIYF. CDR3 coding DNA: TGTGCCAGCAGTGAGTACCCGCCCGGGACGGTCGGGGTGTCTGGAAACACCATATATTTT.

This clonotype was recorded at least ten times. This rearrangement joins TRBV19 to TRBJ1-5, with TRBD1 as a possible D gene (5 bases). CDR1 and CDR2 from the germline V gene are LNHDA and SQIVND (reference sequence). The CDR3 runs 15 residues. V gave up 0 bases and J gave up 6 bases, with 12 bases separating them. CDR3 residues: CASSIEWGRGQPQHF. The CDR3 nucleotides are TGTGCCAGTAGTATAGAATGGGGAAGGGGTCAGCCCCAGCATTTT.

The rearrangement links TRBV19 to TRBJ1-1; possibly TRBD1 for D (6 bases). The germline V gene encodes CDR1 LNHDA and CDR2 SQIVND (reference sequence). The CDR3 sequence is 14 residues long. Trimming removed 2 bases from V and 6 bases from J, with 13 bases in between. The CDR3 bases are TGTGCCAGTAGTATAAGGACAGCAGGGGCTGAAGCTTTCTTT. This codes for CASSIRTAGAEAFF.

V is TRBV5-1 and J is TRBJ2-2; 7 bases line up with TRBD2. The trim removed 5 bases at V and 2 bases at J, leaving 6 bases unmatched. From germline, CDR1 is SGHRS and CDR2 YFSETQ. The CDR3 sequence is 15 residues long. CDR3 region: CASRTGTTNTGELFF. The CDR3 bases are TGCGCCAGCAGGACCGGGACTACTAACACCGGGGAGCTGTTTTTT.

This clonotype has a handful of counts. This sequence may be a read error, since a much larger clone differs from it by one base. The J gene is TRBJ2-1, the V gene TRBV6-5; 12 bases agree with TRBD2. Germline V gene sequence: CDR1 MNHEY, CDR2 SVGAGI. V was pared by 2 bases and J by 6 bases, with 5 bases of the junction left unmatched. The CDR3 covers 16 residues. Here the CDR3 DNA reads TGTGCCAGCAGTTACGCGGGACTAGCGGGTAGCAATGAGCAGTTCTTC. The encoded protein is CASSYAGLAGSNEQFF.

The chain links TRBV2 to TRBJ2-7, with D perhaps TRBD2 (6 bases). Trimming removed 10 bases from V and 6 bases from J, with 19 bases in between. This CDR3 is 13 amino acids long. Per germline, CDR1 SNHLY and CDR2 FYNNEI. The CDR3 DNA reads TGTGCCACGTCAATAGCGGCCGCTCGCGAGCAGTACTTC. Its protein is CATSIAAAREQYF.

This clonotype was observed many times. The CDR3 spells CASSFERGRTNEKLFF. The CDR3 DNA follows: TGTGCCAGCAGCTTTGAAAGGGGGAGGACTAATGAAAAACTGTTTTTT. This chain links TRBV7-6 with TRBJ1-4; the D gene is possibly TRBD1 (6 bases). V lost 3 bases and J 2 bases, leaving 13 bases between the germline ends. Germline V CDR1 and CDR2: SGHVS, FNYEAQ. The CDR3 is 16 amino acids.

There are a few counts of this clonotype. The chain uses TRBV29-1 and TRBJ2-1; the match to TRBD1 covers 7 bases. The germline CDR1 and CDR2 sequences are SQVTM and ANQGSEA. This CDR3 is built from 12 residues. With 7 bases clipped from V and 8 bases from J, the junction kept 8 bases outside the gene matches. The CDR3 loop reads CSAEGDRDEQFF. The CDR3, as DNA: TGCAGCGCCGAGGGAGACAGGGATGAGCAGTTCTTC.

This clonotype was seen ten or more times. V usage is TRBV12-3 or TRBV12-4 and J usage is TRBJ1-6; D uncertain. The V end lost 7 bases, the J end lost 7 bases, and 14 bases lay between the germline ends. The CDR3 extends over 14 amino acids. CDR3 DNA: TGTGCCAGCACCTCCCTCGGGTCGAATTCACCCCTCCACTTT. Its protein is CASTSLGSNSPLHF.

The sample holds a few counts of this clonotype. The CDR3 loop is CASSLDGSRLISTEAFF. CDR3 sequence (DNA): TGTGCCAGCAGCTTAGACGGGTCCAGGTTAATAAGCACTGAAGCTTTCTTT. This chain links TRBV7-2 with TRBJ1-1; D is undetermined. CDR1 is SGHTA and CDR2 is FQGNSA in the germline V gene. The V end was cut by 1 base, the J end by 4 bases, with 19 bases between. This CDR3 comprises 17 residues.

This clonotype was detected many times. The CDR3 DNA reads TGTGCCAGCAGTCGACAGGGCTACGAGCAGTACTTC. It codes for CASSRQGYEQYF. This chain uses TRBV12-3 or TRBV12-4 with TRBJ2-7, with 7 bases fitting TRBD1. The CDR3 runs to 12 residues. J lost 3 bases, V lost 5 bases, and 1 base had no gene match.

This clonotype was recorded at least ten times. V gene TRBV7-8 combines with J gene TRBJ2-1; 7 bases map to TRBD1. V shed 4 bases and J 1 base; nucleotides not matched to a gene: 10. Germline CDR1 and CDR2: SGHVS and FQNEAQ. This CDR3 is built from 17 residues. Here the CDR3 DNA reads TGTGCCAGCAGCTCTTACAGGGGACCGACTTCCTACAATGAGCAGTTCTTC. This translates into CASSSYRGPTSYNEQFF.

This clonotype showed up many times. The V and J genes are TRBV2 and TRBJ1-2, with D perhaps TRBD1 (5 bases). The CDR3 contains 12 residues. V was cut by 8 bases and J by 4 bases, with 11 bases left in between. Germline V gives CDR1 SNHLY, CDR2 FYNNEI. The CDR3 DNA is TGTGCCAGCCATCCCGGGACCTATGGCTACACCTTC. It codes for CASHPGTYGYTF.

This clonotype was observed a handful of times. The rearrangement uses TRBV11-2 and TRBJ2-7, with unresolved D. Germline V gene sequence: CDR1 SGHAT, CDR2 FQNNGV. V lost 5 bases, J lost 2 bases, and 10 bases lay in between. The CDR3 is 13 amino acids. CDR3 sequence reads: CASSLWVTYEQYF. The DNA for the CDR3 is TGTGCCAGCAGCCTGTGGGTAACCTACGAGCAGTACTTC.

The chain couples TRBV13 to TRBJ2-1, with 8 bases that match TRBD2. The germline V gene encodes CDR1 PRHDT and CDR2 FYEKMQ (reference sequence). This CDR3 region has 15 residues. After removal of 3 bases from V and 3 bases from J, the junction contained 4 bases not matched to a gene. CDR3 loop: CASSFSGTIYNEQFF. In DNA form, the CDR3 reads TGTGCCAGCAGCTTTAGCGGGACTATCTACAATGAGCAGTTCTTC. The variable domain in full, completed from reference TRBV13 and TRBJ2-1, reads AAGVIQSPRHLIKEKRETATLKCYPIPRHDTVYWYQQGPGQDPQFLISFYEKMQSDKGSIPDRFSAQQFSDYHSELNMSSLELGDSALYFCASSFSGTIYNEQFFGPGTRLTVL.

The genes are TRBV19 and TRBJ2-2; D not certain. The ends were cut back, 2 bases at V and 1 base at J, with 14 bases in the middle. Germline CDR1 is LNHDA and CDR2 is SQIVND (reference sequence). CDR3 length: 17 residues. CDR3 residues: CASSILSTTLNTGELFF. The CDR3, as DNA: TGTGCCAGTAGTATATTAAGTACGACTCTGAACACCGGGGAGCTGTTTTTT.

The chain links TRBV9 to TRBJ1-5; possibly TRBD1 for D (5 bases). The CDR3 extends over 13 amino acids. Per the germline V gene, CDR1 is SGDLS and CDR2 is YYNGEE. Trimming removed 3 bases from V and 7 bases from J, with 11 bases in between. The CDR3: CASSEDTGQPQHF. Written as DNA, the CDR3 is TGTGCCAGCAGCGAGGATACAGGCCAGCCCCAGCATTTT.

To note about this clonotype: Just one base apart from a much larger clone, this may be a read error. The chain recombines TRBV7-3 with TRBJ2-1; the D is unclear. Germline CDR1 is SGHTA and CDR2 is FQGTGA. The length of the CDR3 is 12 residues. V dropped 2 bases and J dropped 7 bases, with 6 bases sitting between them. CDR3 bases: TGTGCCAGCAGCTTATGGGGAAATGAGCAGTTCTTC. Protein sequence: CASSLWGNEQFF.

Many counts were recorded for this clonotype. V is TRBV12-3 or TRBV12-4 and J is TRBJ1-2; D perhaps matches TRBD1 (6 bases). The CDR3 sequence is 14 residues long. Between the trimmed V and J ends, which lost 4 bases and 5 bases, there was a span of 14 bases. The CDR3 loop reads CASSSTGIDYGYTF. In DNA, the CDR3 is TGTGCCAGCAGTTCTACAGGGATCGATTATGGCTACACCTTC.